These T cell receptor beta chains were read from a single sample in a study of shared clonotypes between healthy human individuals. Profiled with immunoSEQ multiplex PCR; TCRdb holds only in-frame clones, not every one. The sample contains approximately 500,000 clones, over 75% of which appear only once. The sample comprised PBMCs. These receptors came from a woman aged 40 to 50 in good health. Some clones in this sample may be carry-over from other donors' samples. The CDR3 runs from the conserved cysteine through the conserved F or W. Each record gives: V gene, clone size, D gene, CDR3 length, J gene, CDR3 DNA, CDR3 protein. The D gene is left open where the match is weak. Not every row has a clone size; where given, it reads once, few, many or a size class.

TRBV10-3,NA,NA,14,TRBJ2-1,TGTGCCATCAGTGAGTCGACGGGGGCGGGAGCTCAGTTCTTC,CAISESTGAGAQFF
TRBV15,NA,TRBD1,16,TRBJ1-1,TGTGCCACCAGCAGAGGTAAGGGACAGGGCTTCACTGAAGCTTTCTTT,CATSRGKGQGFTEAFF
TRBV19,NA,TRBD2,18,TRBJ2-7,TGTGCCAGTAGTATATCCGGACTAGCGGGAGGCCCAGGGTACGAGCAGTACTTC,CASSISGLAGGPGYEQYF
TRBV21-1,NA,NA,16,TRBJ1-5,TGTGCCAGCAGCAAGCCCCCCCGGGGGAGCAATCAGCCCCAGCATTTT,CASSKPPRGSNQPQHF
TRBV6-1,NA,TRBD1,15,TRBJ2-7,TGTGCCAGCAGTGAAGCGGGACAGGGGATCGACGAGCAGTACTTC,CASSEAGQGIDEQYF
TRBV4-3,NA,NA,15,TRBJ2-7,TGCGCCAGCAGCCAGATTAGGCAGAGCTCCTACGAGCAGTACTTC,CASSQIRQSSYEQYF
TRBV4-2,NA,TRBD2,16,TRBJ2-1,TGTGCCAGCAGCCAAGATTTACCGGGACTAGGGAATGAGCAGTTCTTC,CASSQDLPGLGNEQFF
TRBV2,NA,NA,13,TRBJ2-7,TGTGCCAGCAGGGAACATACAGGGAGCGAGCAGTACTTC,CASREHTGSEQYF
TRBV4-1,NA,NA,13,TRBJ2-5,TGCGCCAGCAGCCAAGTAGTGGGAGAGACCCAGTACTTC,CASSQVVGETQYF
TRBV5-1,NA,NA,15,TRBJ2-7,TGCGCCAGCAGCCCAACACAGACAGGTTCCTACGAGCAGTACTTC,CASSPTQTGSYEQYF
TRBV6-1,NA,NA,14,TRBJ2-3,TGTGCCAGCAGTGAAGGTAGGAGGGGAGATACGCAGTATTTT,CASSEGRRGDTQYF
TRBV5-1,NA,TRBD1,16,TRBJ1-2,TGCGCCAGCTCCGACCCAGGGACAGGGGGTGCCTATGGCTACACCTTC,CASSDPGTGGAYGYTF
TRBV6-1,NA,TRBD2,14,TRBJ2-3,TGTGCCAGCAAGAGACTAGCAGACACAGATACGCAGTATTTT,CASKRLADTDTQYF
TRBV6-6,once,NA,14,TRBJ2-1,TGTGCCACTACGGCGGTAAGCTCCTACAATGAGCAGTTCTTC,CATTAVSSYNEQFF
TRBV7-2,NA,NA,17,TRBJ2-7,TGTGCCAGCAGCCCCCCATGGCGGGATGGGCCGACCTACGAGCAGTACTTC,CASSPPWRDGPTYEQYF
TRBV7-3,NA,TRBD1,15,TRBJ1-2,TGTGCCAGCAGCTTAACCTCAGCAGGGGGCTCTGGCTACACCTTC,CASSLTSAGGSGYTF
TRBV19,NA,TRBD2,17,TRBJ2-3,TGTGCCAGTAGTCCGCAAGGGACTAGCGGGAGCACAGATACGCAGTATTTT,CASSPQGTSGSTDTQYF